The T cell receptor (beta chain) under discussion was sequenced for a study of control samples from healthy donors and cancer patients. V lost 10 bases and J lost 9, with 19 bases in between. The CDR3 is 13 residues long. Germline V gene lookup returns CDR1 MGHDK and CDR2 SYGVNS. Profiling relied on immunoSEQ multiplex PCR, and the TCRdb table lists in-frame clones only, not all of them. The table shows fewer than 300,000 clones, with about 80% occurring only once. The TCR was taken from a woman aged 55-69 years with lung cancer. The sample was PBMCs. The V and J genes are TRBV25-1 and TRBJ2-4; a possible D gene is TRBD2 (6 bases). The CDR3 DNA follows: TGTGCCAAGTCGGAGGGGACGGAATGCATTCAGTACTTC. Translated, it gives CAKSEGTECIQYF.